One and the same sample provided the 32 T cell receptor beta chains below, sequenced in a study of chemoradiotherapy in HPV16-positive cancers. Assay used: immunoSEQ multiplex PCR; TCRdb lists only in-frame clones, some missing. The sample carries approximately 20,000 clones, approximately 83% recorded once. Sequenced material: blood, taken from a patient who underwent chemoradiotherapy. The receptors stem from a human donor with HPV-associated anogenital cancer.

CDR3 in amino acids: CSVEDVQGASTDTQYF. The CDR3 region has the DNA TGCAGCGTTGAAGACGTGCAGGGGGCTAGCACAGATACGCAGTATTTT. The chain links TRBV29-1 to TRBJ2-3; 8 positions agree with TRBD1. This CDR3 comprises 16 residues. Germline V gene sequence: CDR1 SQVTM, CDR2 ANQGSEA. Trimming removed 0 bases from V and 0 bases from J; junction bases left unmatched: 5.

The genes are TRBV20-1 and TRBJ1-3; D call uncertain. Germline CDR1 reads DFQATT; CDR2 reads SNEGSKA (reference sequence). This CDR3 is built from 11 residues. V was cut by 5 bases and J by 11 bases, with 13 bases left in between. The CDR3, as DNA: TGCAGTGCTGCCCCGGGGTCTTCCATATATTTT. As protein: CSAAPGSSIYF.

The V call is TRBV7-2, the J call TRBJ2-3; 10 bases align to TRBD2. Trimming cost V 0 bases and J 4 bases; bases outside gene matches: 7. CDR3 length: 17 residues. Germline loops: CDR1 SGHTA, CDR2 FQGNSA. The CDR3 is CASSLARLAGSSDTQYF. The CDR3 DNA sequence: TGTGCCAGCAGCTTAGCGAGACTAGCGGGTTCTTCAGATACGCAGTATTTT.

The chain links TRBV9 to TRBJ1-2, with unresolved D. The germline V gene encodes CDR1 SGDLS and CDR2 YYNGEE. The CDR3 totals 13 residues. V was pared by 0 bases and J by 8 bases, with 11 bases between. Here the CDR3 reads CASSVEGFWGYTF. The CDR3 nucleotides read TGTGCCAGCAGCGTAGAGGGTTTCTGGGGCTACACCTTC.

The rearrangement links TRBV10-3 to TRBJ2-2; D uncertain. The germline V gene has CDR1 ENHRY and CDR2 SYGVKD. The CDR3 has 12 amino acids. The V and J ends lost 4 bases and 5 bases respectively, with 5 bases between them. CDR3 DNA: TGTGCCATCAGTGGGAAAACCGGGGAGCTGTTTTTT. Its protein product is CAISGKTGELFF.

The genes are TRBV14 and TRBJ2-7; D possibly uses TRBD1 or TRBD2 (6 bases each). Trimming removed 1 base from V and 6 bases from J, with 10 bases in between. Germline values: CDR1 SGHDN, CDR2 FVKESK. The CDR3 has 13 residues. The CDR3 here is CASSQVRGAEQYF. In nucleotides, the CDR3 is TGTGCCAGCAGCCAAGTAAGGGGGGCCGAGCAGTACTTC. Supplemented by reference TRBV14 and TRBJ2-7, the full variable domain reads EAGVTQFPSHSVIEKGQTVTLRCDPISGHDNLYWYRRVMGKEIKFLLHFVKESKQDESGMPNNRFLAERTGGTYSTLKVQPAELEDSGVYFCASSQVRGAEQYFGPGTRLTVT.

The rearrangement links TRBV4-3 to TRBJ1-4; D gene uncertain. The CDR3 has 15 amino acids. V was shortened by 0 bases and J by 0 bases, with 5 bases between the two germline ends. Germline-derived CDR1 and CDR2 are LGHNA and YSLEER. This chain's CDR3 is CASSQEFSTNEKLFF. The CDR3 region has the DNA TGCGCCAGCAGCCAAGAATTCTCAACTAATGAAAAACTGTTTTTT.

The V gene is TRBV29-1, the J gene TRBJ1-2, with 9 bases lining up with TRBD1. The CDR3 sequence is 13 residues long. With V trimmed by 7 bases and J by 2 bases, 5 bases remained unmatched. CDR1 SQVTM and CDR2 ANQGSEA come from the germline V gene. The CDR3 DNA follows: TGCAGCGCCTTGACAGGGGGGAACTATGGCTACACCTTC. It translates to CSALTGGNYGYTF.

The rearrangement links TRBV7-2 to TRBJ1-2, with unresolved D. Germline lookup yields CDR1 SGHTA and CDR2 FQGNSA. This CDR3 spans 13 amino acids. With 3 bases removed from V and 8 bases from J, the gap between germline ends came to 13 bases. The CDR3 sequence is CASSFPEFLGYTF. The CDR3 DNA reads as TGTGCCAGCAGCTTCCCGGAGTTTCTAGGCTACACCTTC.

The chain joins TRBV7-9 to TRBJ2-1, with 11 nucleotides matching TRBD2. This CDR3 spans 16 amino acids. The V gene's germline CDR1 is SEHNR and CDR2 FQNEAQ (reference sequence). V lost 3 bases and J lost 4; bases outside the gene matches: 5. Here the CDR3 DNA reads TGTGCCAGCAGCTTCATGGTAGCGGGGGGGTACAATGAGCAGTTCTTC. Its protein is CASSFMVAGGYNEQFF.

The chain links TRBV10-3 to TRBJ2-1; possible D gene TRBD1, 6 bases. CDR1 ENHRY and CDR2 SYGVKD come from the germline V gene. The CDR3 is made up of 12 amino acids. The V gene lost 4 bases and the J gene lost 6 bases, with 7 bases spanning the gap. The CDR3: CAISGGGNEQFF. The CDR3 DNA is TGTGCCATCAGTGGAGGGGGCAATGAGCAGTTCTTC.

A few counts support this clone. The genes are TRBV2 and TRBJ2-3, with a possible D match to TRBD2 (5 bases). From germline, CDR1 is SNHLY and CDR2 FYNNEI. The V gene lost 9 bases and the J gene lost 4 bases, with 17 bases spanning the gap. The CDR3 spans 14 residues. CDR3 amino acids: CAREERNGADTQYF. DNA for the CDR3: TGTGCCAGGGAAGAGCGAAACGGGGCAGATACGCAGTATTTT.

This chain uses TRBV9 with TRBJ2-1; D remains ambiguous. Trimming left V 0 bases short and J 9 bases short, with 10 bases between. The germline gives CDR1 SGDLS, CDR2 YYNGEE. The CDR3 sequence is 13 residues long. CDR3: CASSVGLSTEQFF. Written as DNA, the CDR3 is TGTGCCAGCAGCGTAGGACTTAGCACTGAGCAGTTCTTC. The complete variable domain, with remaining parts taken from reference TRBV9 and TRBJ2-1, reads DSGVTQTPKHLITATGQRVTLRCSPRSGDLSVYWYQQSLDQGLQFLIQYYNGEERAKGNILERFSAQQFPDLHSELNLSSLELGDSALYFCASSVGLSTEQFFGPGTRLTVL.

The CDR3 is CASSRTGGSGELFF. In DNA, the CDR3 is TGTGCCAGTAGTAGGACAGGGGGCTCCGGGGAGCTGTTTTTT. The chain links TRBV19 to TRBJ2-2; 11 positions agree with TRBD1. The CDR3 runs 14 residues. J was trimmed by 6 bases and V by 4 bases; bases with no gene match: 1. From germline, CDR1 is LNHDA and CDR2 SQIVND (reference sequence).

This clone was counted a single time. The chain joins TRBV19 to TRBJ1-2, with D maybe TRBD1 (6 bases). The germline V and J ends were trimmed by 4 bases and 5 bases, with 11 bases remaining between them. The V gene's germline CDR1 is LNHDA and CDR2 SQIVND (reference sequence). CDR3 size: 13 residues. The CDR3 region is CASSRGQGYGYTF. CDR3 DNA sequence: TGTGCCAGTAGTAGGGGTCAGGGGTATGGCTACACCTTC.

A note on this clone: This sample includes further DNA sequences coding for the same CDR3. The CDR3 reads CASSDSSGGTDTQYF. CDR3 bases: TGTGCCAGCAGTGACTCTAGCGGGGGGACAGATACGCAGTATTTT. V and J are TRBV6-4 and TRBJ2-3; 10 bases are a match to TRBD2. The CDR3 spans 15 residues. Trimming removed 0 bases from V and 3 bases from J; junction bases left unmatched: 0. Germline assignment: CDR1 MRHNA and CDR2 SNTAGT.

The chain carries TRBV6-6 and TRBJ2-3; the D gene could be TRBD1 or TRBD2 (5 bases each). CDR3 length: 15 residues. Germline assignment: CDR1 MNHNY and CDR2 SVGAGI (reference sequence). V dropped 6 bases and J dropped 1 base, with 14 bases sitting between them. The DNA for the CDR3 is TGTGCCAGCAGCACCATGGGGGTTGGCACAGATACGCAGTATTTT. Residues: CASSTMGVGTDTQYF.

This clone was observed a handful of times. The V and J genes are TRBV9 and TRBJ2-5; D gene unclear. Trimming pared 2 bases from V and 2 bases from J, leaving 10 bases between. This CDR3 is built from 14 residues. The germline V gene encodes CDR1 SGDLS and CDR2 YYNGEE. The CDR3 loop is CASSVSAQQETQYF. CDR3 DNA: TGTGCCAGCAGCGTCTCGGCCCAACAAGAGACCCAGTACTTC.

The rearrangement joins TRBV6-5 to TRBJ2-7; D unclear. The CDR3 totals 13 residues. The V end was cut by 2 bases, the J end by 6 bases, with 11 bases between. CDR1 is MNHEY, CDR2 SVGAGI, per germline. The CDR3 protein is CASSYRRTGEQYF. The CDR3 nucleotides read TGTGCCAGCAGTTACCGCCGCACGGGCGAGCAGTACTTC.

The gene calls are TRBV6-1 and TRBJ1-5; D is uncertain. The CDR3 spans 14 residues. Germline-derived CDR1 and CDR2 are MNHNS and SASEGT. Trimming shortened V by 5 bases and J by 1 base, and 9 bases separated the two germline ends. The CDR3 DNA reads as TGTGCCAGCAGTAGGCAGGAGAGCAATCAGCCCCAGCATTTT. The encoded protein is CASSRQESNQPQHF.

The J gene is TRBJ1-5, the V gene TRBV19, with TRBD1 identical over 12 bases. CDR1 LNHDA and CDR2 SQIVND come from the germline V gene (reference sequence). Germline trimming cut 11 bases from V and 1 base from J; bases unmatched to any gene: 6. This CDR3 is built from 15 residues. The CDR3 DNA is TGTGCCGTGGGACAGGGGGCAAGAAGCAATCAGCCCCAGCATTTT. Translation: CAVGQGARSNQPQHF.

The V call is TRBV19, the J call TRBJ2-2; a weak D match, TRBD2 (7 bases). There are 18 residues in the CDR3. The germline gives CDR1 LNHDA, CDR2 SQIVND (reference sequence). V was cut by 0 bases and J by 1 base, with 15 bases left in between. The CDR3 reads CASSIERGGLRNTGELFF. The CDR3 coding sequence is TGTGCCAGTAGTATAGAAAGGGGGGGCCTTAGGAACACCGGGGAGCTGTTTTTT.

This chain joins TRBV30 and TRBJ1-1; no clear D gene. V was clipped by 5 bases and J by 1 base, with 8 bases between them. CDR1 GTSNPN and CDR2 SVGIG come from the germline V gene (reference sequence). This CDR3 is built from 12 residues. CDR3 protein: CAWWQENTEAFF. In nucleotides, the CDR3 is TGTGCCTGGTGGCAGGAGAACACTGAAGCTTTCTTT.

The rearrangement uses TRBV6-5 and TRBJ1-3; D not resolved. CDR1 is MNHEY, CDR2 SVGAGI, per germline. This CDR3 is 15 amino acids long. V was pared by 2 bases and J by 0 bases, with 8 bases between. CDR3 coding DNA: TGTGCCAGCAGTTACGGGCTGTACTCTGGAAACACCATATATTTT. Translation gives CASSYGLYSGNTIYF.

CDR3 sequence: CASSTPGTSGGYEQYF. The CDR3 DNA sequence: TGTGCCAGCAGCACTCCCGGGACTAGCGGGGGATACGAGCAGTACTTC. J is TRBJ2-7 and V is TRBV5-6; TRBD2 agrees at 14 bases. The ends lost 4 bases at V and 4 bases at J; junction bases unmatched: 7. CDR3 length: 16 residues. Germline lookup yields CDR1 SGHDT and CDR2 YYEEEE.

The chain combines TRBV27 with TRBJ1-5, with 7 bases lining up with TRBD1. V lost 6 bases to trimming and J lost 6 bases; unmatched junction nucleotides: 8. The germline gives CDR1 MNHEY, CDR2 SMNVEV (reference sequence). The CDR3 has 14 amino acids. The CDR3 nucleotides read TGTGCCAGCAGGTTCCAGGGGGTGGGTCAGCCCCAGCATTTT. Amino acids: CASRFQGVGQPQHF.

V usage is TRBV28 and J usage is TRBJ2-7, with D possibly matching TRBD2 (5 bases). V lost 8 bases and J lost 1, with 9 bases in between. The CDR3 covers 12 residues. Germline V gives CDR1 MDHEN, CDR2 SYDVKM. Here the CDR3 reads CASRRRSYEQYF. For the CDR3, the DNA is TGTGCCAGCCGCAGGAGGTCCTACGAGCAGTACTTC.

The CDR3 protein is CASSQTGGSEGYTF. CDR3 coding DNA: TGCGCCAGCAGCCAAACAGGGGGCTCTGAGGGCTACACCTTC. The J gene is TRBJ1-2, the V gene TRBV4-1, with 9 bases that match TRBD1. There are 14 residues in the CDR3. Per the germline V gene, CDR1 is MGHRA and CDR2 is YSYEKL. Trimming at V came to 2 bases and at J to 8 bases, leaving 6 bases not matched to a gene.

The chain carries TRBV9 and TRBJ1-3; D not resolved. The V end lost 0 bases, the J end lost 8 bases, and 12 bases lay between the germline ends. CDR1 is SGDLS, CDR2 YYNGEE, per germline. The CDR3 is made up of 14 amino acids. CDR3 sequence: CASSVAYAGDTIYF. The CDR3 DNA is TGTGCCAGCAGCGTAGCCTATGCCGGGGACACCATATATTTT. Drawing the rest from reference TRBV9 and TRBJ1-3, the complete variable domain is DSGVTQTPKHLITATGQRVTLRCSPRSGDLSVYWYQQSLDQGLQFLIQYYNGEERAKGNILERFSAQQFPDLHSELNLSSLELGDSALYFCASSVAYAGDTIYFGEGSWLTVV.

This clone is a singleton in its sample. The chain recombines TRBV29-1 with TRBJ2-1; TRBD2 matches 10 bases. With V trimmed by 5 bases and J by 5 bases, 3 bases remained unmatched. CDR1 is SQVTM and CDR2 is ANQGSEA in the germline V gene. This CDR3 region has 13 residues. The CDR3 DNA sequence: TGCAGCGTTACCGGACTAGCGGACAATGAGCAGTTCTTC. Translated: CSVTGLADNEQFF.

V and J are TRBV4-1 and TRBJ1-2; TRBD1 matches 8 bases. CDR1 and CDR2 from the germline V gene are MGHRA and YSYEKL. The trim removed 1 base at V and 4 bases at J, leaving 8 bases unmatched. This CDR3 contains 16 residues. The CDR3 sequence is CASSQGSQGAGYGYTF. Written as DNA, the CDR3 is TGCGCCAGCAGCCAAGGATCGCAGGGGGCCGGCTATGGCTACACCTTC.

The rearrangement uses TRBV4-1 and TRBJ1-4; D gene uncertain. The CDR3 contains 15 residues. Trimming cost V 5 bases and J 1 base, with 11 bases left between them. Germline CDR1 MGHRA, CDR2 YSYEKL. CDR3 in amino acids: CASSATSKTNEKLFF. As DNA, the CDR3 is TGCGCCAGCAGCGCGACAAGTAAAACTAATGAAAAACTGTTTTTT.